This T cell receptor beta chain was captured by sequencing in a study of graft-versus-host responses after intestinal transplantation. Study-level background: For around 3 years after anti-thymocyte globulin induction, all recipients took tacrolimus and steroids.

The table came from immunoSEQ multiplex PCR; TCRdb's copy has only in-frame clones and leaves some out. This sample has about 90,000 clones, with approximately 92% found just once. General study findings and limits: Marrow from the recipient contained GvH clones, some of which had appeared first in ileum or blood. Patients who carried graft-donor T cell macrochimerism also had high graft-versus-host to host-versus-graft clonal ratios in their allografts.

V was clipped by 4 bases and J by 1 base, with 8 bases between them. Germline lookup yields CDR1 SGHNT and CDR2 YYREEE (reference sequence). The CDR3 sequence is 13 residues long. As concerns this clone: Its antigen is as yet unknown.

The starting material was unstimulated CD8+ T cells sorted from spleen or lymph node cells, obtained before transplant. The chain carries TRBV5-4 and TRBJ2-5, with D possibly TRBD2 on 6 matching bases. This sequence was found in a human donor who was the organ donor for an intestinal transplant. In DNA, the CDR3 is TGTGCCAGCAGCACGGGACTCCAAGAGACCCAGTACTTC. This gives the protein CASSTGLQETQYF. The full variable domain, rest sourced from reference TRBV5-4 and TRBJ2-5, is ETGVTQSPTHLIKTRGQQVTLRCSSQSGHNTVSWYQQALGQGPQFIFQYYREEENGRGNFPPRFSGLQFPNYSSELNVNALELDDSALYLCASSTGLQETQYFGPGTRLLVL.